Presented here are 28 T cell receptor beta chains from one specimen sequenced in a study of blood T cell repertoires in COVID-19. TCRdb's table, derived via immunoSEQ multiplex PCR, lists solely in-frame clones and lacks some. The sample consists of 45,000 to 55,000 clones, 60% to 80% of them appearing once. Sample: PBMCs or T cells enriched from blood (not recorded which). The origin of the receptors is a woman aged 45-60 years with acute COVID-19.

This chain uses TRBV9 with TRBJ2-7, with 7 bases lining up with TRBD1. Trimming cost V 3 bases and J 6 bases; bases outside gene matches: 6. The CDR3 runs 13 residues. From germline, CDR1 is SGDLS and CDR2 YYNGEE. This CDR3 reads CASSARQGSEQYF. The DNA for the CDR3 is TGTGCCAGCAGCGCCCGACAGGGTAGCGAGCAGTACTTC.

J is TRBJ2-3 and V is TRBV7-8; TRBD2 matches at 7 bases. V was pared by 6 bases and J by 2 bases, with 8 bases of the junction left unmatched. Germline V gene sequence: CDR1 SGHVS, CDR2 FQNEAQ. The CDR3 consists of 15 residues. The CDR3 nucleotides are TGTGCCAGCAGGTTTGCGGGGGAGACCACAGATACGCAGTATTTT. Its protein product is CASRFAGETTDTQYF.

The chain couples TRBV6-1 to TRBJ1-2; 8 positions agree with TRBD1. Unmatched junction bases numbered 3, after V lost 2 bases and J lost 4 bases. This CDR3 is 14 amino acids long. Germline assignment: CDR1 MNHNS and CDR2 SASEGT. CDR3 residues: CASSEQTGGYGYTF. Here the CDR3 DNA reads TGTGCCAGCAGTGAACAAACAGGGGGCTATGGCTACACCTTC.

This sequence joins TRBV7-9 and TRBJ1-6; TRBD1 aligns across 7 bases. V trimming: 3 bases; J trimming: 4 bases; junction bases outside the gene matches: 3. The CDR3 is 15 residues long. Germline V lookup: CDR1 SEHNR, CDR2 FQNEAQ (reference sequence). The CDR3 loop reads CASSFTGQYNSPLHF. CDR3 in DNA: TGTGCCAGCAGCTTTACGGGACAGTATAATTCACCCCTCCACTTT. Looking up the rest from reference TRBV7-9 and TRBJ1-6 gives the full variable domain: DTGVSQNPRHKITKRGQNVTFRCDPISEHNRLYWYRQTLGQGPEFLTYFQNEAQLEKSRLLSDRFSAERPKGSFSTLEIQRTEQGDSAMYLCASSFTGQYNSPLHFGNGTRLTVT.

In regard to this clone: The same CDR3 arises from other DNA sequences in this sample as well. The rearrangement links TRBV5-5 to TRBJ1-1; perhaps TRBD1 as D (5 bases). Deletions cut 2 bases from V and 0 bases from J, with 8 bases between. Germline CDR1 reads SGHKS; CDR2 reads YYEKEE (reference sequence). The CDR3 sequence is 14 residues long. CDR3 nucleotides: TGTGCCAGCAGCTTTGGACAAGTGAACACTGAAGCTTTCTTT. As protein: CASSFGQVNTEAFF.

The genes are TRBV6-5 and TRBJ1-6, with 8 bases that match TRBD1. Trimming at V came to 7 bases and at J to 7 bases, leaving 3 bases not matched to a gene. There are 13 residues in the CDR3. Germline values: CDR1 MNHEY, CDR2 SVGAGI. The CDR3, as DNA: TGTGCCAGCAAAAGGACAGGGAATTCACCCCTCCACTTT. The encoded protein is CASKRTGNSPLHF.

This clone has a handful of counts. J is TRBJ2-1 and V is TRBV11-1, with 8 nucleotides matching TRBD2. J was trimmed by 7 bases and V by 6 bases; bases with no gene match: 5. This CDR3 contains 13 residues. Germline values: CDR1 SGHAT, CDR2 FQDESV (reference sequence). CDR3 DNA: TGTGCCAGCAGGCCCCGGGGGGGAAATGAGCAGTTCTTC. This gives the protein CASRPRGGNEQFF.

This clone was counted a few times. V gene TRBV19 combines with J gene TRBJ1-5; a possible D gene is TRBD1 (6 bases). The CDR3 covers 17 residues. Germline CDR1 LNHDA, CDR2 SQIVND (reference sequence). Deletions cut 0 bases from V and 1 base from J, with 13 bases between. In DNA form, the CDR3 reads TGTGCCAGTAGTATAGAAACAGGGTTGGGAAGCAATCAGCCCCAGCATTTT. Its translation is CASSIETGLGSNQPQHF.

V and J are TRBV5-1 and TRBJ1-4; D not resolved. The CDR3 spans 14 residues. V was pared by 2 bases and J by 4 bases, with 9 bases between. Germline CDR1 reads SGHRS; CDR2 reads YFSETQ. The CDR3 DNA reads as TGCGCCAGCAGCTTAGCCGGGAATAATGAAAAACTGTTTTTT. Its protein is CASSLAGNNEKLFF.

The chain couples TRBV5-1 to TRBJ1-1; D unresolved. Looked up from germline, CDR1 is SGHRS and CDR2 is YFSETQ. Trimming shortened V by 2 bases and J by 0 bases, and 5 bases separated the two germline ends. This CDR3 contains 13 residues. CDR3 sequence: CASSFNLNTEAFF. CDR3 DNA: TGCGCCAGCAGCTTTAACTTGAACACTGAAGCTTTCTTT.

The rearrangement uses TRBV3-1 (or the pseudogene TRBV3-2) and TRBJ1-2, with 7 bases that match TRBD1. The germline gives CDR1 LGHDT, CDR2 YNNKEL (reference sequence). V lost 2 bases and J lost 1; bases outside the gene matches: 4. The length of the CDR3 is 15 residues. The CDR3 DNA follows: TGTGCCAGCAGCCAAACACAGGGGCGTAACTATGGCTACACCTTC. This encodes CASSQTQGRNYGYTF.

The CDR3 region has the DNA TGTGCCAGCAGGGGGGGTACCCTGAACACTGAAGCTTTCTTT. Translation gives CASRGGTLNTEAFF. The chain recombines TRBV6-5 with TRBJ1-1; TRBD1 is a possible D gene (5 bases). CDR1 is MNHEY, CDR2 SVGAGI, per germline. The germline V and J ends were trimmed by 6 bases and 0 bases, with 11 bases remaining between them. The CDR3 runs 14 residues.

The rearrangement joins TRBV5-1 to TRBJ2-7, with 9 positions matching TRBD2. V shed 7 bases, J shed 2 bases, and the junction held 10 bases outside the gene matches. The CDR3 covers 15 residues. Germline values: CDR1 SGHRS, CDR2 YFSETQ. This CDR3 reads CASGMVGGGAYEQYF. For the CDR3, the DNA is TGCGCCAGCGGAATGGTGGGCGGGGGGGCCTACGAGCAGTACTTC. The full variable domain, in which reference TRBV5-1 and TRBJ2-7 provide the parts outside the CDR3, is KAGVTQTPRYLIKTRGQQVTLSCSPISGHRSVSWYQQTPGQGLQFLFEYFSETQRNKGNFPGRFSGRQFSNSRSEMNVSTLELGDSALYLCASGMVGGGAYEQYFGPGTRLTVT.

This sequence joins TRBV7-9 and TRBJ1-1, with D possibly matching TRBD1 (6 bases). There are 13 residues in the CDR3. Trimming pared 5 bases from V and 6 bases from J, leaving 13 bases between. Germline V gene lookup returns CDR1 SEHNR and CDR2 FQNEAQ (reference sequence). DNA for the CDR3: TGTGCCAGCAGCCCCAACAGGGTATCTGAAGCTTTCTTT. Translated: CASSPNRVSEAFF.

This rearrangement joins TRBV19 to TRBJ1-2; D unresolved. V lost 1 base, J lost 8 bases, and 8 bases lay in between. CDR1 and CDR2 (germline): LNHDA, SQIVND (reference sequence). CDR3 length equals 12 residues. The CDR3: CASSIGGNGYTF. CDR3 sequence (DNA): TGTGCCAGTAGTATAGGAGGGAACGGCTACACCTTC.

This sequence joins TRBV4-1 and TRBJ1-4; D is possibly TRBD1 (5 bases). V was trimmed by 4 bases and J by 8 bases, leaving 17 bases between them. The CDR3 is made up of 15 amino acids. Germline CDR1 reads MGHRA; CDR2 reads YSYEKL. The CDR3 loop reads CASSLTGSWGEKLFF. In DNA, the CDR3 is TGCGCCAGCAGCCTTACCGGGTCCTGGGGCGAAAAACTGTTTTTT.

The CDR3 reads CASSEGGVGAYEQYF. The CDR3 DNA is TGTGCCAGCAGCGAGGGTGGAGTAGGGGCCTACGAGCAGTACTTC. This chain joins TRBV9 and TRBJ2-7; weak D call: TRBD1 (5 bases). Per germline, CDR1 SGDLS and CDR2 YYNGEE. The CDR3 runs 15 residues. Trimming took off 3 bases at V and 2 bases at J, with 15 bases between the two ends.

The rearrangement links TRBV6-6 to TRBJ1-1, with TRBD1 identical over 8 bases. Germline CDR1 reads MNHNY; CDR2 reads SVGAGI (reference sequence). CDR3 length: 14 amino acids. With V trimmed by 7 bases and J by 1 base, 5 bases remained unmatched. DNA for the CDR3: TGTGCCAGCATTACAGGGGGGTGGAACACTGAAGCTTTCTTT. This gives the protein CASITGGWNTEAFF.

The chain joins TRBV19 to TRBJ1-5; TRBD1 matches 9 bases. This CDR3 is built from 16 residues. CDR1 is LNHDA, CDR2 SQIVND, per germline (reference sequence). V lost 3 bases and J lost 2; bases outside the gene matches: 5. The CDR3 here is CASSISRTGGNQPQHF. The CDR3 DNA follows: TGTGCCAGTAGTATTAGTAGGACAGGGGGCAATCAGCCCCAGCATTTT.

The chain links TRBV30 to TRBJ2-2; D remains unclear. V was clipped by 2 bases and J by 3 bases, with 4 bases between them. This CDR3 spans 12 amino acids. Germline loops: CDR1 GTSNPN, CDR2 SVGIG (reference sequence). CDR3 in DNA: TGTGCCTGGAGTTCATACACCGGGGAGCTGTTTTTT. Residues: CAWSSYTGELFF.

This chain uses TRBV30 with TRBJ2-2; possible D gene TRBD2, 5 bases. V lost 5 bases to trimming and J lost 8 bases, with 15 bases between them. CDR1 is GTSNPN, CDR2 SVGIG, per germline (reference sequence). The CDR3 is 13 amino acids. The CDR3 DNA reads as TGTGCCTGGGGGGTGCCTCCGGGAGGGGAGCTGTTTTTT. Translating gives CAWGVPPGGELFF.

This clone was found once. J is TRBJ1-5 and V is TRBV2; 7 positions agree with TRBD1. Germline-derived CDR1 and CDR2 are SNHLY and FYNNEI. V lost 6 bases and J lost 3; bases outside the gene matches: 8. This CDR3 comprises 15 residues. CDR3: CASSSGQLLNQPQHF. CDR3 DNA sequence: TGTGCCAGCAGCTCGGGACAGCTTCTCAATCAGCCCCAGCATTTT.

The chain is built from TRBV5-5 and TRBJ1-4, with 9 bases lining up with TRBD1. J was trimmed by 4 bases and V by 2 bases; bases with no gene match: 9. Germline V lookup: CDR1 SGHKS, CDR2 YYEKEE (reference sequence). The CDR3 consists of 17 residues. CDR3 DNA: TGTGCCAGCAGCTTTCAGAACAGGGGGCGACTTAATGAAAAACTGTTTTTT. It encodes CASSFQNRGRLNEKLFF.

The chain uses TRBV7-2 and TRBJ1-5; 10 positions match TRBD1. This CDR3 contains 15 residues. Trimming removed 4 bases from V and 4 bases from J; junction bases left unmatched: 4. Germline-derived CDR1 and CDR2 are SGHTA and FQGNSA. The chain's CDR3 is CASSSDRGPNQPQHF. CDR3 in DNA: TGTGCCAGCAGCTCAGACAGGGGGCCTAATCAGCCCCAGCATTTT.

The chain uses TRBV4-2 and TRBJ1-6; 8 bases agree with TRBD1. V trimming: 4 bases; J trimming: 8 bases; junction bases outside the gene matches: 10. The CDR3 has 16 amino acids. Germline values: CDR1 LGHNA, CDR2 YNFKEQ. This chain's CDR3 is CASSPTSGQGDSPLHF. In DNA, the CDR3 is TGTGCCAGCAGCCCCACGAGTGGACAGGGTGATTCACCCCTCCACTTT.

The V call is TRBV12-5, the J call TRBJ2-1, with D maybe TRBD2 (6 bases). Trimming shortened V by 1 base and J by 9 bases, and 13 bases separated the two germline ends. Germline V gives CDR1 LGHNT, CDR2 FRNRAP. The CDR3 runs to 14 residues. The CDR3 loop reads CASGLARLESEQFF. CDR3 in DNA: TGTGCTAGTGGTTTGGCTCGACTAGAAAGTGAGCAGTTCTTC.

This clone was seen a handful of times. This chain uses TRBV5-5 with TRBJ1-5, with D hard to call. The germline gives CDR1 SGHKS, CDR2 YYEKEE (reference sequence). The CDR3 is 15 residues long. Trimming removed 4 bases from V and 5 bases from J, with 16 bases in between. The CDR3 protein is CASSVVGSIDQPQHF. The CDR3 region has the DNA TGTGCCAGCAGCGTTGTCGGGAGTATTGATCAGCCCCAGCATTTT.

The chain links TRBV11-2 to TRBJ2-2; 7 bases line up with TRBD1. J lost 3 bases, V lost 5 bases, and 9 bases had no gene match. The CDR3 extends over 16 amino acids. Germline-derived CDR1 and CDR2 are SGHAT and FQNNGV. CDR3 protein: CASSTLRTGYTGELFF. The CDR3 region has the DNA TGTGCCAGCAGCACCCTACGGACAGGTTACACCGGGGAGCTGTTTTTT.